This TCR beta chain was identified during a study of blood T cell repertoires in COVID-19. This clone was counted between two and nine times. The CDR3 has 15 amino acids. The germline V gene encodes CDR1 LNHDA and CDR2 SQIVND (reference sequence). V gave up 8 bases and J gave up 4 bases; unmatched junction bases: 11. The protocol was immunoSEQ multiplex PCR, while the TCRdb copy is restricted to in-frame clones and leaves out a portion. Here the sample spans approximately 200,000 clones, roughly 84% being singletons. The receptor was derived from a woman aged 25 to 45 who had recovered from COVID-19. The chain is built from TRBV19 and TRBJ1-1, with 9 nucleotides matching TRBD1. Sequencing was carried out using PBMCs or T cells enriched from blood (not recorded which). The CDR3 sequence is CASLKQGAGRTEAFF. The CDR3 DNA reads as TGTGCCAGTCTAAAACAGGGGGCAGGTCGCACTGAAGCTTTCTTT.